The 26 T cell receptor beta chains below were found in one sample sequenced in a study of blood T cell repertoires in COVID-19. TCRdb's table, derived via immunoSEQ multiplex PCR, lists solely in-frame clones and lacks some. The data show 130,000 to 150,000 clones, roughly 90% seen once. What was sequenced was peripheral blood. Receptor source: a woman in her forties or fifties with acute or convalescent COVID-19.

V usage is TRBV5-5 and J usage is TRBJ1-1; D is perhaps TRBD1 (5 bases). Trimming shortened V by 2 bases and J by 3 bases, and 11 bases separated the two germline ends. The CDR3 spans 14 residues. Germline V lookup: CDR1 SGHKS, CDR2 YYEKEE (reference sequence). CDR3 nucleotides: TGTGCCAGCAGCTTTTCTCCGGGGGACACTGAAGCTTTCTTT. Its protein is CASSFSPGDTEAFF.

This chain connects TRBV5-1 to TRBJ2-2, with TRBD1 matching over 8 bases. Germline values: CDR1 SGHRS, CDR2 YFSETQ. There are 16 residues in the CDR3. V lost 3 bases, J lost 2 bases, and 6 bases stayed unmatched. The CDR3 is CASSSDRGLNTGELFF. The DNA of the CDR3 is TGCGCCAGCAGCTCAGACAGGGGCCTTAACACCGGGGAGCTGTTTTTT. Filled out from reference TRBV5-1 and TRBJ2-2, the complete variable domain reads KAGVTQTPRYLIKTRGQQVTLSCSPISGHRSVSWYQQTPGQGLQFLFEYFSETQRNKGNFPGRFSGRQFSNSRSEMNVSTLELGDSALYLCASSSDRGLNTGELFFGEGSRLTVL.

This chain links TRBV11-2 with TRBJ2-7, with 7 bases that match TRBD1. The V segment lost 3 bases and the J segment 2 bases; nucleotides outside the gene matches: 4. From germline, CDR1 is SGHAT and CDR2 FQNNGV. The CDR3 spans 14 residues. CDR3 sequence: CASSFHGTAYEQYF. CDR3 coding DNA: TGTGCCAGCAGCTTTCACGGGACAGCCTACGAGCAGTACTTC.

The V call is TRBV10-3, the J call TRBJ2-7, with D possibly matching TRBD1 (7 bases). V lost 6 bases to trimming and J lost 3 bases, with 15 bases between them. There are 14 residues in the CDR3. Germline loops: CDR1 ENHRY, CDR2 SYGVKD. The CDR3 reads CAIRPQGGLYEQYF. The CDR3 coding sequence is TGTGCCATCAGGCCCCAGGGGGGCCTCTACGAGCAGTACTTC.

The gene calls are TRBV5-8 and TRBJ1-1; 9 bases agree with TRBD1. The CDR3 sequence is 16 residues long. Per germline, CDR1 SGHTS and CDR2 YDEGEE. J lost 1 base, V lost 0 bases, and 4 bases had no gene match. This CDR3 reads CASSLDRGLSNTEAFF. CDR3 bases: TGTGCCAGCAGCTTGGACAGGGGGCTGTCGAACACTGAAGCTTTCTTT.

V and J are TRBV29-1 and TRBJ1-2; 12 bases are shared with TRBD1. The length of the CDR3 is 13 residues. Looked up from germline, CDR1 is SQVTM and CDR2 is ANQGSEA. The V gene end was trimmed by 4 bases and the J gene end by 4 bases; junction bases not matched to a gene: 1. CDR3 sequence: CSVGGQGAYGYTF. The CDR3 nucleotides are TGCAGCGTTGGGGGACAGGGGGCCTATGGCTACACCTTC.

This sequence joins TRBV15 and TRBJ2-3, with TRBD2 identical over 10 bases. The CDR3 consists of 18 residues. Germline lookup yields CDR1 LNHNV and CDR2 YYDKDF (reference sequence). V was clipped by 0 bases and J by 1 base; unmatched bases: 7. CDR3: CATSRERLLAGGTDTQYF. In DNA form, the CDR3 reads TGTGCCACCAGCAGAGAGCGCCTCCTAGCGGGGGGCACAGATACGCAGTATTTT.

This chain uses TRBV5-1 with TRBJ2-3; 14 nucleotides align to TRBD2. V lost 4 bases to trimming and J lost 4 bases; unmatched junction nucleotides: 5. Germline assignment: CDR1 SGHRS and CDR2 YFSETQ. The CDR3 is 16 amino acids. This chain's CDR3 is CASSPGTSGSPDTQYF. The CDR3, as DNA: TGCGCCAGCAGCCCAGGGACTAGCGGGAGCCCAGATACGCAGTATTTT.

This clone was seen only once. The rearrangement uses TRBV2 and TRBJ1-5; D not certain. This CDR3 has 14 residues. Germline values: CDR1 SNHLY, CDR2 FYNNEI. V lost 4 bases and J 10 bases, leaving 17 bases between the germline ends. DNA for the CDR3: TGTGCCAGCAGTGGAGCGAGGGCTAAAAATCCCCAGCATTTT. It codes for CASSGARAKNPQHF.

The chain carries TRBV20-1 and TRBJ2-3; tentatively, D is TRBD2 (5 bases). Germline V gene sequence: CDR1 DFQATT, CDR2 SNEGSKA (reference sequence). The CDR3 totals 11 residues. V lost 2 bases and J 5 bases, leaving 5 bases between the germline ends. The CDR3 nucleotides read TGCAGTGCTAGACGGGGAGATACGCAGTATTTT. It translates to CSARRGDTQYF.

The CDR3 sequence is CASSYSGEQYF. Here the CDR3 DNA reads TGTGCCAGCAGTTATTCGGGAGAGCAGTACTTC. J is TRBJ2-7 and V is TRBV27, with a tentative D call TRBD2 (5 bases). Per germline, CDR1 MNHEY and CDR2 SMNVEV (reference sequence). CDR3 length: 11 amino acids. Trimming removed 4 bases from V and 7 bases from J, with 8 bases in between.

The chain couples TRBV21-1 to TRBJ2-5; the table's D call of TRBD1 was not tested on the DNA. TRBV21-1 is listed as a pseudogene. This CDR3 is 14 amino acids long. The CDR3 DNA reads TGTGCCAGCAGCAATAACAGGCTCCAAGAGACCCAGTACTTC. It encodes CASSNNRLQETQYF.

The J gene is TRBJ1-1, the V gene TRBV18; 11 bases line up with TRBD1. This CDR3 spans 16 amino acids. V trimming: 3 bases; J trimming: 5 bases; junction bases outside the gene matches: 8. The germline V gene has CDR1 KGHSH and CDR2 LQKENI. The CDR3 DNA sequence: TGTGCCAGCTCACCGGGGACAGGGGGTCCCTCTACTGAAGCTTTCTTT. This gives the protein CASSPGTGGPSTEAFF.

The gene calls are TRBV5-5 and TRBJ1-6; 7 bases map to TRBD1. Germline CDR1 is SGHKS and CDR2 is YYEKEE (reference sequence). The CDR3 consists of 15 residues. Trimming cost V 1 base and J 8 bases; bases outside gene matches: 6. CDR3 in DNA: TGTGCCAGCAGCTTGCCCCTGACAGGGTATTCACCCCTCCACTTT. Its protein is CASSLPLTGYSPLHF. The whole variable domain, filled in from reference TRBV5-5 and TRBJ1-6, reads DAGVTQSPTHLIKTRGQQVTLRCSPISGHKSVSWYQQVLGQGPQFIFQYYEKEERGRGNFPDRFSARQFPNYSSELNVNALLLGDSALYLCASSLPLTGYSPLHFGNGTRLTVT.

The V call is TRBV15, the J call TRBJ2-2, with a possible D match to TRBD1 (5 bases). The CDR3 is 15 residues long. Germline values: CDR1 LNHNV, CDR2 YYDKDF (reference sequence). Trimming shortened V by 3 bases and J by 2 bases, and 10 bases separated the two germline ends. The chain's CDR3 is CATSSEGQNTGELFF. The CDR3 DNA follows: TGTGCCACCAGCAGTGAAGGACAAAACACCGGGGAGCTGTTTTTT.

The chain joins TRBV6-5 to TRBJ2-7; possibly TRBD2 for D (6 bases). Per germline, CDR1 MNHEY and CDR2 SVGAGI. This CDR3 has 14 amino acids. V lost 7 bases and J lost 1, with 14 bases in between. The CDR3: CASTPGLGSYEQYF. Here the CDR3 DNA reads TGTGCCAGCACCCCGGGACTGGGGTCCTACGAGCAGTACTTC.

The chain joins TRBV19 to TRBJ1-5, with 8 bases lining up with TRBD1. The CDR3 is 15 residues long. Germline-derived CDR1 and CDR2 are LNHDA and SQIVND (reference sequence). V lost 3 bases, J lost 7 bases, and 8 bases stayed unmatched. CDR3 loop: CASSIGPGGQQPQHF. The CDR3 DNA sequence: TGTGCCAGTAGTATCGGGCCAGGGGGCCAACAGCCCCAGCATTTT. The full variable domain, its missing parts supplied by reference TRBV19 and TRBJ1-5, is DGGITQSPKYLFRKEGQNVTLSCEQNLNHDAMYWYRQDPGQGLRLIYYSQIVNDFQKGDIAEGYSVSREKKESFPLTVTSAQKNPTAFYLCASSIGPGGQQPQHFGDGTRLSIL.

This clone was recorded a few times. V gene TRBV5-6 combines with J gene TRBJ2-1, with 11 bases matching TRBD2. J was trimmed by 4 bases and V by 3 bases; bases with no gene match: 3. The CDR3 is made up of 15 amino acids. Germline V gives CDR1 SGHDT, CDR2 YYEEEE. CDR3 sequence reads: CASSSWTSGYNEQFF. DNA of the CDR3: TGTGCCAGCAGCTCCTGGACTAGCGGGTACAATGAGCAGTTCTTC.

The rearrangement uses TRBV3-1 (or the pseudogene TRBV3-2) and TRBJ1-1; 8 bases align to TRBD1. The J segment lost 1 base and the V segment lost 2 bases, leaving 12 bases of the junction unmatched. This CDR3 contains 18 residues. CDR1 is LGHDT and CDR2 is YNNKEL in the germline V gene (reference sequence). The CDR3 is CASSQLLKTTGENTEAFF. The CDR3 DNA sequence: TGTGCCAGCAGCCAACTTTTGAAAACGACAGGGGAGAACACTGAAGCTTTCTTT.

CDR3 in DNA: TGTGCCAGCAGCCTACGACAGGGGCGTTCAGATACGCAGTATTTT. Amino acids: CASSLRQGRSDTQYF. The chain couples TRBV11-3 to TRBJ2-3; TRBD1 matches 8 bases. Trimming took 5 bases from V and 4 from J; bases not matched to a gene: 8. The CDR3 is 15 amino acids. CDR1 is SGHNT and CDR2 is YENEEA in the germline V gene.

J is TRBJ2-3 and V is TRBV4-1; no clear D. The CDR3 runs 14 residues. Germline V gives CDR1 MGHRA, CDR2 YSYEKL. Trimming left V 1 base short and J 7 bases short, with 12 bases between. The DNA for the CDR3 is TGCGCCAGCAGCCAAGGAATCGCGATACATACGCAGTATTTT. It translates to CASSQGIAIHTQYF.

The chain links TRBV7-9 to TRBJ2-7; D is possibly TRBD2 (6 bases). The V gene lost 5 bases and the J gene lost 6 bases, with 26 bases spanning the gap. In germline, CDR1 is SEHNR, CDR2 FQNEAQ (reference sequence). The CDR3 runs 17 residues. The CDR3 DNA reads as TGTGCCAGCAGCCCAAAATCGGCCGGATCGGGACTGGCCGAGCAGTACTTC. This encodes CASSPKSAGSGLAEQYF.

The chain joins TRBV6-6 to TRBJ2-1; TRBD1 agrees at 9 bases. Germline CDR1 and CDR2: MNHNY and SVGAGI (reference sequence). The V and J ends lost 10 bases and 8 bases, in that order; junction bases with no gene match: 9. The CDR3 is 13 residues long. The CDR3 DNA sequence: TGTGCCACCAGACAGGGGGTTTCGGATGAGCAGTTCTTC. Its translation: CATRQGVSDEQFF.

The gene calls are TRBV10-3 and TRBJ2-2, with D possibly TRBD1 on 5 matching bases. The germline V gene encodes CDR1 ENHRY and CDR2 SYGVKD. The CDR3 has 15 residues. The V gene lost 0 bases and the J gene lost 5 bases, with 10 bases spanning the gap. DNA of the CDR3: TGTGCCATCAGTGAGTCGGGCAGGGCGACCGGGGAGCTGTTTTTT. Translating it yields CAISESGRATGELFF.

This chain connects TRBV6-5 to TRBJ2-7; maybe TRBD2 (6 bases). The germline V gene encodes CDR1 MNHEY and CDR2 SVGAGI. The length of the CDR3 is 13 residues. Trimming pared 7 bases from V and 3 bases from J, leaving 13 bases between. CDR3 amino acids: CASTGVTSYEQYF. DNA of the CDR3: TGTGCCAGCACGGGGGTGACTAGCTACGAGCAGTACTTC.

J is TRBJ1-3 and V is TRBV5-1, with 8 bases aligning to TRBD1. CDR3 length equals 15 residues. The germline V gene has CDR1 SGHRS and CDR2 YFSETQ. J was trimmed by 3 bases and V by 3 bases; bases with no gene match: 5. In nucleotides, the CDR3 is TGCGCCAGCAGCTCCCAGGGGGCAATTGGAAACACCATATATTTT. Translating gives CASSSQGAIGNTIYF.